This T cell receptor (beta chain) was sequenced for a study of T cell clusters in autoimmune cytopenias. Germline V lookup: CDR1 MNHNS, CDR2 SASEGT. The CDR3 loop spans 15 amino acids. The study, taken as a whole, reports: The cluster-lack signature was not seen for secondary cytopenia versus chronic lymphocytic leukemia. Clustering suggested that physiological T cell clusters were missing in primary autoimmune cytopenia patients.

TRB amplification used approximately 250 ng of peripheral blood genomic DNA. A remark on this clonotype: Its specificity is not known.

Multiplex touch-down PCR amplified TRB using TRB-A and TRB-B pools in one tube. TCRdb reprocessed the multiplex PCR reads, keeping one entry per CDR3 protein, no DNA. The repertoire table contains thousands of distinct CDR3 sequences. This same sample was also taken into another study, of T cell repertoires in aging, cancer and after chemotherapy. As reported in that work: The repertoire data cannot show anything about immunological memory following chemotherapy.

The chain is built from TRBV6-1 and TRBJ1-6; the D call of TRBD1 rests on TCRdb alone, since no DNA is present to check it. This TCR came from a human donor in good health. The sequenced sample consisted of peripheral blood. The CDR3 here is CASSDTGTENSPLHF.